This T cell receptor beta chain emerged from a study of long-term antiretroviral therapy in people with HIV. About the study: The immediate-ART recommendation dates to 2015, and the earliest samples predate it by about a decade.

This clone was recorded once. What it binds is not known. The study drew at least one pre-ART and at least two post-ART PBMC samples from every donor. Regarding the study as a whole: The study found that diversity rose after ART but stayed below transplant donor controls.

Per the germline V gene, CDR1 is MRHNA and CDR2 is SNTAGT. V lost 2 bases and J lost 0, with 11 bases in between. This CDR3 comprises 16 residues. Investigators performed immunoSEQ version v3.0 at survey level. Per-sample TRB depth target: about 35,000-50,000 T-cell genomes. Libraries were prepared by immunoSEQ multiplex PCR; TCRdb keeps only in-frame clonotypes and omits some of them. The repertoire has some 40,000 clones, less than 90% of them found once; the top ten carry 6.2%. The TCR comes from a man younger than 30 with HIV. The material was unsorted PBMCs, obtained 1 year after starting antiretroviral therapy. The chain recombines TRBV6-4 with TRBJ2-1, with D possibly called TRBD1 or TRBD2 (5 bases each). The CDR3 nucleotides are TGTGCCAGCAGTGACAGGGGCGCGGGCTCCTACAATGAGCAGTTCTTC. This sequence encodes CASSDRGAGSYNEQFF.